This TCR beta chain was obtained from a study of CD8+ T cells in alopecia areata (dated by TCRdb to between 2017 and 2018). Looking at the study overall: Treated patients were enrolled in an open-label pilot trial of oral tofacitinib at 5 to 10 mg twice daily for moderate-to-severe alopecia areata. In humans, TCRbeta sequencing was performed on scalp tissue and on sorted CD4+ and CD8+ peripheral blood T cells from healthy controls and from patients with patchy or totalis/universalis alopecia areata. Biopsies were taken from tofacitinib-treated patients at baseline and at 4 and 24 weeks of treatment, and a later scalp biopsy was taken in several of the tofacitinib-treated patients. Tofacitinib was given for 6 to 18 months, followed by 6 months of follow-up off drug to assess delayed response and recurrence. To study T cell clonal expansion in alopecia areata, the researchers applied high-throughput TCRbeta sequencing to both the C3H/HeJ mouse model and human patients. TCRbeta CDR3 regions were amplified by immunoSEQ multiplex PCR with 35 Vbeta forward and 13 Jbeta reverse primers. Scalp clonality was compared across normal scalp (n=4), patchy alopecia areata scalp (n=8), and alopecia totalis/universalis scalp (n=8). RNA came from the PAXgene miRNA kit for fixed scalp, the miRNeasy kit for PBMCs, and the RNeasy kit for mouse skin.

Reading the label with the study, this specimen's time point is: baseline before oral tofacitinib. Peripheral blood and lesional scalp punch biopsies were obtained from patients with alopecia areata. PBMCs were isolated by density centrifugation and stained for CD3, CD4 and CD8, and CD4+ and CD8+ T cells were sorted on a FACSAria. The paper as a whole reports these results and caveats: Shared TCR sequences between patients were less evident than in mice, which may be partly attributable to HLA diversity in the patient population. Compared with normal scalp, lesional scalp, particularly in alopecia totalis/universalis, had higher clonality and more expanded CD8+ clones, which suggests antigenic drive. Unlike mouse skin, which is dominated by gammadelta T cells, normal human skin has resident alphabeta T cells that are also sequenced, and this complicates analysis of the scalp TCR repertoire.

The library was obtained by the immunoSEQ multiplex PCR assay. To provide template for TCR sequencing, every sample had RNA extracted and reverse transcribed into cDNA. First-strand cDNA was synthesized using SuperScript III with a 2:1 mix of oligo-dT and random hexamers. A synthetic immune receptor repertoire was used to measure amplification bias, and any remaining bias was corrected computationally. As for the original processing: Raw reads were preprocessed to remove errors, and CDR3 was defined by IMGT conventions from the conserved cysteine to phenylalanine. Clonality was computed as 1 minus the Shannon entropy, with the entropy normalized by log2 of the number of productive unique TCRs. Whether scalp clones were CD4 or CD8 was inferred by matching scalp TCRbeta sequences against CD4 and CD8 repertoires sorted from blood. TCRdb retrieved this table from immuneACCESS and kept in-frame rearrangements only. Not all clones are present; in checked studies, unresolved V genes account for under half, and no reason is known for the remainder. V and J calls and clone size are given by that table; D and trimming were obtained from the DNA. Within this sample are about 140,000 clones, with about three fifths of them counted one time only. Under 8% of the sample is in the top ten clones.

The germline V gene specifies MGHDK as CDR1 and SYGVNS as CDR2. The CDR3, from cysteine to phenylalanine, totals 18 residues. Only the CDR3 part of the read is kept: 54 bases, read in frame from the first base. V is clipped by 3 bases and J by 0 bases, and the sequence between their germline boundaries is 15 bases long. A remark on this clone: The antigen it binds to is not known. Base qualities were left out, and no much larger clone turns up one base away.

The sample consisted of CD4+ T cells sorted from blood, taken at week 0. This sequence was found in a human donor with alopecia areata. Recombination linked TRBV25-1 to TRBJ1-6; D gene: possibly TRBD1, on 5 matching bases. In nucleotide form, the sequence is TGTGCCAGCAGTGACGGGGGATTGGGTAGCTCCTATAATTCACCCCTCCACTTT. It specifies CASSDGGLGSSYNSPLHF.